The subject of this entry is one TCR beta chain. The antigen this receptor binds is unknown. No much larger clone exists at a distance of one base, and base qualities are not known. In the paper's terms, the time point label means: roughly 10-day in vitro stimulation with candidate neoantigen peptide 4. Mismatch repair deficiency was established in every enrolled patient by polymerase chain reaction or immunohistochemistry. TCR sequencing was performed for a few patients who responded to pembrolizumab therapy. Each of roughly 7 ELISpot-reactive candidate neoantigen peptides was used in an approximately ten-day in vitro stimulation prior to TCR sequencing. A control culture with no peptide was handled in the same way and served as the baseline for calculating clone fold changes. In the phase II trial, pembrolizumab PD-1 blockade was tested prospectively in advanced mismatch repair-deficient cancers, no matter which tissue of origin the cancers came from.

The library was built by means of the immunoSEQ multiplex PCR assay. The authors' analysis ran thus. A clone was defined as neoantigen-specific if the clone expanded significantly to the relevant peptide but showed no significant expansion to any other peptide tested. Here the immuneACCESS table is served through TCRdb, limited to in-frame sequences with V and J called. Missing clones are a known gap in these copies; in checked studies unresolved V genes cover under half, and the rest lacks a known reason. That table gives V, J and clone size, and the DNA gave D and trimming. The sample records over 14,000 clones, around 84% of which are singletons. Together, the top ten hold under 25% of the sample. Taken from the germline V gene (reference sequence), the CDR1 and CDR2 loops are SGHNT and YYREEE. Cut back by 0 bases and 1 base, the V and J ends lie 7 bases apart. Taken from cysteine to phenylalanine, the CDR3 has 15 residues. Just CDR3 DNA is preserved here, 45 bases in frame from base 1.

These data are taken from a study of PD-1 blockade in mismatch repair-deficient tumors (dated by TCRdb to the late 2010s). At the level of the whole study: Between late 2013 and late 2016, 86 consecutive patients with about a dozen mismatch repair-deficient cancer types, all previously treated and progressing, were enrolled in the trial. Tumor-associated T cell clones in the peripheral blood of patients responding to PD-1 blockade were tracked using deep sequencing of TCR CDR3 regions.

What the research found in general, with its limitations: Clonal expansion was elicited by three of seven peptides, and fewer than 150 unique blood TCRs were yielded, seven of which were also found in tumor; all positive peptides were derived from frameshift mutations. Tumor-resident clones, often undetectable in blood before treatment, expanded rapidly after pembrolizumab and then contracted, generally before radiologic responses.

The sequence is built from TRBV5-4 and TRBJ2-2; a weak D assignment points to TRBD1 (5 bases agree). This TCR derives from an adult with mismatch repair-deficient cancer. Source: cells cultured in vitro, taken from a patient treated with pembrolizumab. In nucleotide form, the sequence is TGTGCCAGCAGCTTGGGTGACAGGAACACCGGGGAGCTGTTTTTT. Its amino acids are CASSLGDRNTGELFF. The full variable domain, completed from the reference TRBV5-4 and TRBJ2-2 proteins outside the CDR3, reads ETGVTQSPTHLIKTRGQQVTLRCSSQSGHNTVSWYQQALGQGPQFIFQYYREEENGRGNFPPRFSGLQFPNYSSELNVNALELDDSALYLCASSLGDRNTGELFFGEGSRLTVL.